Below, 14 T cell receptor beta chains from the same sample are listed, as sequenced in a study of CD8 T cells in Susac syndrome. Random-hexamer reverse transcription was applied to roughly 0.5 to 1 ug RNA. One entry per CDR3 protein results from TCRdb running MiXCR on the immunoSEQ multiplex PCR reads. The repertoire includes over 65,000 distinct CDR3 sequences, approximately 94% of them detected once, and approximately 0.52% sits in the top ten. The sample consisted of CD4+ T cells from PBMCs. The receptors derive from a human donor with Susac syndrome.

The chain links TRBV11-2 to TRBJ2-3; a possible D gene is TRBD2 (7 bases). CDR1 is SGHAT and CDR2 is FQNNGV in the germline V gene. The CDR3 has 20 residues. V lost 1 base to trimming and J lost 6 bases, with 29 bases between them. For the CDR3, the DNA is TGTGCCAGCAGCTTAGGGTCGGGGGGCCAAACGTATGCGATCAGGGATACGCAGTATTTT. Protein sequence: CASSLGSGGQTYAIRDTQYF.

The chain joins TRBV7-8 to TRBJ2-7, with 8 bases aligning to TRBD2. The ends lost 3 bases at V and 3 bases at J; junction bases unmatched: 1. Per the germline V gene, CDR1 is SGHVS and CDR2 is FQNEAQ. The CDR3 spans 13 residues. The CDR3: CASSFTSGYEQYF. The CDR3 bases are TGTGCCAGCAGCTTCACTAGCGGCTACGAGCAGTACTTC.

The chain has TRBV7-2 and TRBJ1-1; no firm D call. Trimming removed 2 bases from V and 5 bases from J, with 15 bases in between. This CDR3 has 15 amino acids. Germline V gene sequence: CDR1 SGHTA, CDR2 FQGNSA. CDR3 nucleotides: TGTGCCAGCAGCTTATACAGTCGGATGAGGACTGAAGCTTTCTTT. It is translated as CASSLYSRMRTEAFF.

J is TRBJ1-1 and V is TRBV10-3; TRBD1 is a possible D gene (5 bases). CDR3 length equals 13 residues. The V end was cut by 8 bases, the J end by 1 base, with 11 bases between. CDR1 and CDR2 (germline): ENHRY, SYGVKD. The CDR3, as DNA: TGTGCCATCTCAACGGGGGGGAACACTGAAGCTTTCTTT. The encoded protein is CAISTGGNTEAFF.

V usage is TRBV24-1 and J usage is TRBJ2-2; D gene unclear. The V gene's germline CDR1 is KGHDR and CDR2 SFDVKD. V shed 4 bases and J shed 1 base, with 3 bases lying between them. The CDR3 is 13 residues long. The CDR3 region has the DNA TGTGCCACCAGTGAGGAGAACACCGGGGAGCTGTTTTTT. Translation gives CATSEENTGELFF.

V is TRBV6-6 and J is TRBJ1-1, with D maybe TRBD1 (6 bases). The CDR3 covers 15 residues. Trimming left V 4 bases short and J 0 bases short, with 12 bases between. Germline CDR1 MNHNY, CDR2 SVGAGI (reference sequence). CDR3 region: CASSSPGQMNTEAFF. CDR3 sequence (DNA): TGTGCCAGCAGTTCGCCGGGACAAATGAACACTGAAGCTTTCTTT.

The J gene is TRBJ1-5, the V gene TRBV2, with TRBD1 as a possible D gene (6 bases). The CDR3 spans 17 residues. The V end lost 7 bases, the J end lost 4 bases, and 23 bases lay between the germline ends. CDR1 and CDR2 from the germline V gene are SNHLY and FYNNEI. CDR3 amino acids: CASTQADRWRGNQPQHF. The CDR3 bases are TGTGCCAGCACCCAAGCTGACAGGTGGCGGGGGAATCAGCCCCAGCATTTT.

The chain employs TRBV12-3 or TRBV12-4 and TRBJ2-2, with D perhaps being TRBD1 or TRBD2 (6 bases each). Trimming pared 6 bases from V and 0 bases from J, leaving 20 bases between. The CDR3 sequence is 18 residues long. CDR3 residues: CASSPGASVGANTGELFF. CDR3 bases: TGTGCCAGCAGCCCAGGGGCTAGCGTCGGCGCGAACACCGGGGAGCTGTTTTTT.

V and J are TRBV28 and TRBJ2-7; possibly TRBD1 for D (5 bases). The germline CDR1 and CDR2 sequences are MDHEN and SYDVKM. The CDR3 is made up of 14 amino acids. V dropped 6 bases and J dropped 5 bases, with 17 bases sitting between them. CDR3 sequence (DNA): TGTGCCAGCAGCTTACCTCAGGGAAGGGACGAGCAGTACTTC. It specifies CASSLPQGRDEQYF.

The chain carries TRBV6-5 and TRBJ2-5; TRBD2 aligns across 10 bases. After removal of 6 bases from V and 6 bases from J, the junction contained 10 bases not matched to a gene. Per the germline V gene, CDR1 is MNHEY and CDR2 is SVGAGI. The CDR3 runs to 15 residues. The CDR3 loop is CASRGSGGAMKTQYF. DNA of the CDR3: TGTGCCAGCAGGGGAAGCGGGGGGGCCATGAAGACCCAGTACTTC.

The rearrangement links TRBV6-5 to TRBJ1-2, with D possibly being TRBD1 (6 bases). CDR3 size: 13 residues. With 5 bases removed from V and 5 bases from J, the gap between germline ends came to 12 bases. The germline V gene encodes CDR1 MNHEY and CDR2 SVGAGI. The chain's CDR3 is CASSAGTPYGYTF. CDR3 DNA: TGTGCCAGCAGTGCCGGGACACCGTATGGCTACACCTTC.

This chain links TRBV4-1 with TRBJ1-5; 7 bases fit TRBD1. This CDR3 has 17 residues. CDR1 and CDR2 from the germline V gene are MGHRA and YSYEKL. Trimming took 0 bases from V and 4 from J; bases not matched to a gene: 9. The CDR3 protein is CASSQDTLGGGNQPQHF. DNA of the CDR3: TGCGCCAGCAGCCAAGATACGTTAGGGGGCGGAAATCAGCCCCAGCATTTT.

V and J are TRBV11-2 and TRBJ2-1, with 9 bases fitting TRBD1. CDR3 length: 15 amino acids. The germline gives CDR1 SGHAT, CDR2 FQNNGV. Trimming at V came to 1 base and at J to 7 bases, leaving 5 bases not matched to a gene. CDR3 amino acids: CASSLGDRVTNEQFF. Written as DNA, the CDR3 is TGTGCCAGCAGCTTAGGGGACAGGGTAACAAATGAGCAGTTCTTC.

J is TRBJ1-1 and V is TRBV20-1; 7 bases are shared with TRBD1. CDR1 and CDR2 from the germline V gene are DFQATT and SNEGSKA (reference sequence). CDR3 length equals 15 residues. Trimming cost V 0 bases and J 1 base; bases outside gene matches: 5. In DNA form, the CDR3 reads TGCAGTGCTAGAGAACTGACAGGGCAGAACACTGAAGCTTTCTTT. Translated: CSARELTGQNTEAFF.